These 20 T cell receptor beta chains were all obtained from the same sample, sequenced in a study of T cell clusters in autoimmune cytopenias. Some 39,000 genome equivalents of blood DNA were amplified for TRB. Multiplex touch-down PCR amplified TRB using TRB-A and TRB-B pools in one tube. TCRdb re-called the multiplex PCR reads and shows each CDR3 protein once, DNA omitted. The sample totals about 11,000 distinct CDR3 sequences. This sample was shared with a second study, whose subject was T cell repertoires in aging, cancer and after chemotherapy.

Sequencing input: peripheral blood. The receptors originated from a human donor in good health.

V and J are TRBV6-2 or TRBV6-3 and TRBJ1-4; TCRdb's D gene call, TRBD1, goes unchecked for lack of DNA. This CDR3 has 17 residues. From germline, CDR1 is MNHEY and CDR2 SVGEGT. CDR3 amino acids: CASSYSFRDRVNEKLFF.

This rearrangement joins TRBV4-1 to TRBJ2-7; without DNA, the TCRdb call of TRBD1 cannot be checked. In germline, CDR1 is MGHRA, CDR2 YSYEKL. This CDR3 contains 14 residues. CDR3 loop: CASSPGVSSYEQYF.

The chain has TRBV7-2 and TRBJ2-3. Germline CDR1 reads SGHTA; CDR2 reads FQGNSA. The CDR3 is 15 amino acids. CDR3 sequence reads: CASSFEPTSSDTQYF.

This clonotype shows up as medium-sized by frequency. V usage is TRBV7-2 and J usage is TRBJ1-6. This CDR3 has 17 amino acids. Germline V lookup: CDR1 SGHTA, CDR2 FQGNSA. The CDR3 loop reads CASSLDRSSSYNSPLHF.

According to its frequency, this clonotype is medium-sized. The chain couples TRBV7-2 to TRBJ2-3; the TRBD1 assignment by TCRdb is unverifiable without DNA. CDR1 SGHTA and CDR2 FQGNSA come from the germline V gene. The CDR3 spans 16 residues. The CDR3 protein is CASSWGGNLRTDTQYF.

V gene TRBV12-3 or TRBV12-4 combines with J gene TRBJ2-1; the TRBD1 assignment by TCRdb is unverifiable without DNA. This CDR3 is 16 amino acids long. The CDR3 is CASSFGSGGGLDEQFF.

This clonotype is labeled medium-sized (0.01 to 0.1%) based on frequency. J is TRBJ1-2 and V is TRBV6-1. Germline loops: CDR1 MNHNS, CDR2 SASEGT. The CDR3 contains 15 residues. CDR3 residues: CASSDPHASNYGYTF.

Measured by frequency, this clonotype is medium-sized (0.01 to 0.1%). This chain joins TRBV7-9 and TRBJ2-3; with no DNA, the TCRdb D assignment of TRBD2 cannot be verified. The CDR3 has 12 amino acids. Germline-derived CDR1 and CDR2 are SEHNR and FQNEAQ (reference sequence). CDR3 protein: CASKREGDTQYF. Supplemented by reference TRBV7-9 and TRBJ2-3, the full variable domain reads DTGVSQNPRHKITKRGQNVTFRCDPISEHNRLYWYRQTLGQGPEFLTYFQNEAQLEKSRLLSDRFSAERPKGSFSTLEIQRTEQGDSAMYLCASKREGDTQYFGPGTRLTVL.

The rearrangement uses TRBV6-2 or TRBV6-3 and TRBJ1-6; TCRdb's D call, TRBD1, is unchecked because there is no DNA. The CDR3 runs 15 residues. The V gene's germline CDR1 is MNHEY and CDR2 SVGEGT. CDR3 sequence: CASSLNRGWNSPLHF.

V and J are TRBV5-1 and TRBJ2-5; the D call from TCRdb, TRBD1, cannot be confirmed without DNA. The CDR3 consists of 16 residues. Germline lookup yields CDR1 SGHRS and CDR2 YFSETQ. CDR3 residues: CASSLASPPPSETQYF. Drawing the rest from reference TRBV5-1 and TRBJ2-5, the complete variable domain is KAGVTQTPRYLIKTRGQQVTLSCSPISGHRSVSWYQQTPGQGLQFLFEYFSETQRNKGNFPGRFSGRQFSNSRSEMNVSTLELGDSALYLCASSLASPPPSETQYFGPGTRLLVL.

The V call is TRBV20-1, the J call TRBJ1-5; TCRdb's D gene call, TRBD1, goes unchecked for lack of DNA. CDR1 is DFQATT and CDR2 is SNEGSKA in the germline V gene (reference sequence). CDR3 length: 14 amino acids. The chain's CDR3 is CSAMAGGSNQPQHF.

This clonotype is deemed medium-sized by its frequency. The J gene is TRBJ1-6, the V gene TRBV5-4; TCRdb reports TRBD1, a call that lacks DNA to check it against. CDR1 is SGHNT and CDR2 is YYREEE in the germline V gene (reference sequence). The CDR3 is 12 residues long. The CDR3: CATQGGGSPLHF.

This chain links TRBV11-2 with TRBJ1-1. This CDR3 has 14 residues. CDR1 and CDR2 from the germline V gene are SGHAT and FQNNGV. CDR3 sequence reads: CASSSQGSNTEAFF.

The gene calls are TRBV4-3 and TRBJ1-2; TCRdb's assignment of TRBD1 cannot be checked, as there is no DNA. This CDR3 is built from 13 residues. Germline V lookup: CDR1 LGHNA, CDR2 YSLEER. CDR3 sequence: CASSQERDRVHTF.

Judged by frequency, this clonotype is medium-sized. The rearrangement joins TRBV27 to TRBJ2-1; absent DNA, TCRdb's TRBD2 call cannot be checked. Germline loops: CDR1 MNHEY, CDR2 SMNVEV (reference sequence). The CDR3 covers 15 residues. Here the CDR3 reads CASSSPGLRANEQFF.

The V and J genes are TRBV18 and TRBJ2-4. CDR1 KGHSH and CDR2 LQKENI come from the germline V gene. The CDR3 runs 17 residues. The CDR3 sequence is CASSPVLSMATKNIQYF.

The rearrangement joins TRBV11-2 to TRBJ2-7; TCRdb returns TRBD1, unconfirmable since there is no DNA. The CDR3 runs to 12 residues. Germline CDR1 is SGHAT and CDR2 is FQNNGV. CDR3 residues: CASSLVRGEQYF.

V usage is TRBV4-1 and J usage is TRBJ1-2; the TRBD1 assignment by TCRdb is unverifiable without DNA. This CDR3 region has 15 residues. Germline CDR1 is MGHRA and CDR2 is YSYEKL. The CDR3 spells CASSQGRDSNYGYTF.

According to its frequency, this clonotype is medium-sized. The chain is built from TRBV7-6 and TRBJ1-6; TCRdb lists TRBD1, though no DNA is available to test this call. Germline V gene data show CDR1 as SGHVS and CDR2 as FNYEAQ. There are 21 residues in the CDR3. CDR3 protein: CASSLESETGLHETYNSPLHF.

The chain joins TRBV12-5 to TRBJ2-7; TCRdb's assignment of TRBD2 cannot be checked, as there is no DNA. The CDR3 is made up of 13 amino acids. CDR1 LGHNT and CDR2 FRNRAP come from the germline V gene. CDR3 amino acids: CASAPPGGREQYF.